Each of the 3 T cell receptor beta chains below was sequenced from the same sample in a study of cytomegalovirus exposure and HLA in healthy donors. The PCR used 60 Vbeta and 13 Jbeta primers. The protocol was immunoSEQ multiplex PCR, while the TCRdb copy is restricted to in-frame clones and leaves out a portion. The sample has under 200,000 clones; 82% are singletons. Sequencing input: PBMCs. The receptors originated from a girl between 5 and 17 years old in good health and CMV-seropositive.

The chain links TRBV30 to TRBJ1-1, with D possibly TRBD1 on 5 matching bases. This CDR3 has 14 amino acids. V lost 4 bases and J 4 bases, leaving 16 bases between the germline ends. In germline, CDR1 is GTSNPN, CDR2 SVGIG (reference sequence). The CDR3 protein is CAWTWTGGPTEAFF. As DNA, the CDR3 is TGTGCCTGGACTTGGACGGGGGGTCCCACTGAAGCTTTCTTT.

This chain connects TRBV6-6 to TRBJ1-1, with 7 bases identical to TRBD1. CDR1 and CDR2 (germline): MNHNY, SVGAGI (reference sequence). The CDR3 extends over 15 amino acids. The V segment lost 8 bases and the J segment 3 bases; nucleotides outside the gene matches: 12. The DNA for the CDR3 is TGTGCCAGCGGAACCGCGGGACAGCTATACACTGAAGCTTTCTTT. This translates into CASGTAGQLYTEAFF.

The V gene is TRBV6-5, the J gene TRBJ1-6; 8 bases fit TRBD1. J was trimmed by 7 bases and V by 2 bases; bases with no gene match: 4. Per the germline V gene, CDR1 is MNHEY and CDR2 is SVGAGI. The CDR3 contains 15 residues. CDR3 in amino acids: CASSYKTGANSPLHF. The DNA of the CDR3 is TGTGCCAGCAGTTACAAGACAGGGGCCAATTCACCCCTCCACTTT.